Presented here are 2 T cell receptor beta chains from one specimen sequenced in a study of T cells in narcolepsy. Libraries were prepared by immunoSEQ multiplex PCR; TCRdb keeps only in-frame clonotypes and omits some of them. The table shows about 25,000 clones, with roughly 83% occurring only once. The sample comprised CD45RA- memory CD4+ T cells from PBMCs. The receptors were sampled from a human donor with narcolepsy.

This clone was seen more than once but under ten times. J is TRBJ1-1 and V is TRBV28, with TRBD1 as a possible D gene (6 bases). This CDR3 region has 17 residues. Per germline, CDR1 MDHEN and CDR2 SYDVKM. V lost 6 bases and J 0 bases, leaving 20 bases between the germline ends. The CDR3 sequence: CASSSPLGAWMNTEAFF. In DNA form, the CDR3 reads TGTGCCAGCAGCTCACCCTTGGGGGCCTGGATGAACACTGAAGCTTTCTTT.

The DNA for the CDR3 is TGTGCCAGCACTCGCAGTCACACTGAAGCTTTCTTT. Translated: CASTRSHTEAFF. J is TRBJ1-1 and V is TRBV7-8; D is unclear. Germline lookup yields CDR1 SGHVS and CDR2 FQNEAQ. Trimming removed 7 bases from V and 3 bases from J, with 9 bases in between. The CDR3 runs to 12 residues.